A selection of T cell receptor beta chains follows, all from one sample in a study of blood T cells in healthy people across ages. TCRdb re-derived calls from the 5' RACE reads in MiXCR, one entry per CDR3 protein. The sample holds about 970,000 distinct CDR3 sequences, approximately 50% seen once. The material sequenced was blood. The origin of the receptors is a woman aged 55-69 years in good health. CDR3s include the opening cysteine and the closing phenylalanine or tryptophan. The order of the fields is clone size, J gene, V gene, D gene, CDR3 protein, CDR3 DNA. The D gene is left open where the match is weak. Clone size appears in some rows only: once, few, many, or a class for an expanded clone.

.	TRBJ2-7	TRBV12-3/TRBV12-4	.	CASSLVVRGYYEQYF	TGTGCTAGCAGTTTAGTCGTCAGGGGTTATTACGAGCAGTACTTC
once	TRBJ2-3	TRBV3-1	TRBD2	CASSQDVALAGGPDTQYF	TGTGCCAGCAGCCAAGACGTGGCACTAGCGGGAGGGCCAGATACGCAGTATTTT
few	TRBJ2-1	TRBV7-9	.	CASSLARAYNEQFF	TGTGCCAGCAGCTTAGCTCGGGCCTACAATGAGCAGTTCTTC
.	TRBJ2-6	TRBV28	.	CASSFLASSGANVLTF	TGTGCCAGCAGTTTTTTGGCGAGCTCTGGGGCCAACGTCCTGACTTTC
.	TRBJ1-6	TRBV7-2	.	CASSTQGVGRRSPLHF	TGTGCCAGCAGCACGCAAGGTGTGGGGCGTAGATCACCCCTCCACTTT
.	TRBJ1-2	TRBV7-2	.	CASSLGQKKDGYTF	TGTGCCAGCAGCTTAGGGCAGAAGAAAGATGGCTACACCTTC
few	TRBJ2-7	TRBV28	.	CASKPLERLGYEQYF	TGTGCCAGCAAACCTTTAGAAAGGCTTGGGTACGAGCAGTACTTC
.	TRBJ1-1	TRBV6-5	.	CASSYGTGTEAFF	TGTGCCAGCAGCTACGGGACGGGCACTGAAGCTTTCTTT
.	TRBJ2-1	TRBV20-1	TRBD1	CSARRQGVYDGYNEQFF	TGCAGTGCTAGACGGCAGGGGGTATACGACGGATACAATGAGCAGTTCTTC
.	TRBJ1-5	TRBV6-2/TRBV6-3	.	CASSRRSNQPQHF	TGTGCCAGCAGTCGGAGAAGCAATCAGCCCCAGCATTTT
few	TRBJ2-5	TRBV28	TRBD2	CASSFLGTSGTEETQYF	TGTGCCAGCAGTTTCTTGGGGACTAGCGGGACGGAGGAGACCCAGTACTTC